This TCR beta chain was sequenced for a study of shared clonotypes between healthy human individuals. Germline CDR1 LNHNV, CDR2 YYDKDF (reference sequence). Deletions cut 1 base from V and 7 bases from J, with 11 bases between. CDR3 length equals 13 residues. Libraries were prepared by immunoSEQ multiplex PCR; TCRdb keeps only in-frame clonotypes and omits some of them. The profile shows over a million clones, around 97% of them singletons. Sequenced: naive CD4+ T cells sorted from blood. Stated subset: CD45RA+ positively selected. This TCR came from a young man in good health. The V gene is TRBV15, the J gene TRBJ2-7; weak D call: TRBD1 (6 bases). In nucleotides, the CDR3 is TGTGCCACCAGCAGAGCCCCAGGGGAAGAGCAGTACTTC. Protein sequence: CATSRAPGEEQYF.